Each of the 27 T cell receptor beta chains below was sequenced from the same sample in a study of T cells in Graves' hyperthyroidism and ophthalmopathy. TCR beta CDR3 regions were amplified from RNA. HTBI primers drove first-round RT-PCR of the TCR CDR3. TCRdb itself ran the multiplex PCR reads through MiXCR, one entry per CDR3 protein. The sample holds more than 250,000 distinct CDR3 sequences, 15% seen once. Sequencing used blood. These receptors were taken from a woman between 50 and 59 years old with Graves' hyperthyroidism that later progressed to Graves' ophthalmopathy.

This clonotype was found many times. CDR3 amino acids: CASSLGAPGDGGQPQHF. As DNA, the CDR3 is TGTGCCAGCAGCTTGGGGGCACCGGGAGACGGGGGTCAGCCCCAGCATTTT. This chain connects TRBV5-8 to TRBJ1-5; possible D gene TRBD1, 5 bases. V lost 0 bases and J lost 6, with 19 bases in between. The CDR3 extends over 17 amino acids. CDR1 is SGHTS, CDR2 YDEGEE, per germline. Using reference TRBV5-8 and TRBJ1-5 for the parts outside the CDR3, the full variable domain is EAGVTQSPTHLIKTRGQQATLRCSPISGHTSVYWYQQALGLGLQFLLWYDEGEERNRGNFPPRFSGRQFPNYSSELNVNALELEDSALYLCASSLGAPGDGGQPQHFGDGTRLSIL.

In its sample, this clonotype was seen many times. The chain has TRBV5-1 and TRBJ2-1; no clear D. This CDR3 spans 16 amino acids. V was trimmed by 0 bases and J by 3 bases, leaving 13 bases between them. Germline V gene data show CDR1 as SGHRS and CDR2 as YFSETQ. CDR3 DNA sequence: TGCGCCAGCAGCTTGGAGTTTAGCAGAGGCTACAATGAGCAGTTCTTC. Residues: CASSLEFSRGYNEQFF.

This clonotype came up many times. V and J are TRBV2 and TRBJ1-1, with 7 bases identical to TRBD1. The CDR3 runs to 14 residues. V lost 7 bases to trimming and J lost 6 bases; unmatched junction nucleotides: 11. Germline values: CDR1 SNHLY, CDR2 FYNNEI. For the CDR3, the DNA is TGTGCCAGCATCCTTCCAGGGGGATTCCCTGAAGCTTTCTTT. This encodes CASILPGGFPEAFF.

In this sample, this clonotype turned up a few times. The junction shows a germline mismatch at one end, possibly a read error. The J gene is TRBJ2-1, the V gene TRBV5-4; D could derive from TRBD1 or TRBD2 (5 bases each). Germline CDR1 and CDR2: SGHNT and YYREEE (reference sequence). The CDR3 totals 14 residues. The CDR3 sequence is CASSFRDGFNGQFF. CDR3 in DNA: TGTGCCAGCAGCTTCCGGGACGGTTTCAATGGGCAGTTCTTC.

This clonotype has at least ten counts. The chain combines TRBV18 with TRBJ2-7; D remains ambiguous. Germline V lookup: CDR1 KGHSH, CDR2 LQKENI. The CDR3 runs to 15 residues. Trimming cost V 3 bases and J 2 bases, with 14 bases left between them. The CDR3 DNA sequence: TGTGCCAGCTCACCCCCCTTAGGAGATGCCTACGAGCAGTACTTC. The encoded protein is CASSPPLGDAYEQYF.

The chain joins TRBV2 to TRBJ1-6, with D unresolved. V shed 7 bases and J shed 4 bases, with 11 bases lying between them. From germline, CDR1 is SNHLY and CDR2 FYNNEI. This CDR3 spans 14 amino acids. In DNA form, the CDR3 reads TGTGCCAGCACCCGATCCTCGTATAATTCACCCCTCCACTTT. Amino acid sequence: CASTRSSYNSPLHF.

This clonotype was seen at least ten times. The V and J genes are TRBV7-9 and TRBJ1-6; 7 nucleotides match TRBD1. After removal of 5 bases from V and 13 bases from J, the junction contained 11 bases not matched to a gene. There are 14 residues in the CDR3. Germline V gene sequence: CDR1 SEHNR, CDR2 FQNEAQ (reference sequence). CDR3 nucleotide sequence: TGTGCCAGCAGCCGAGGGGGCCTTGAAATTCCCCTCCACTTT. Protein product: CASSRGGLEIPLHF.

This clonotype was seen ten or more times. The chain has TRBV5-1 and TRBJ2-7; TRBD2 matches 8 bases. V lost 4 bases, J lost 4 bases, and 4 bases stayed unmatched. CDR1 and CDR2 (germline): SGHRS, YFSETQ. The CDR3 runs to 13 residues. Here the CDR3 DNA reads TGCGCCAGCAGCCTACTAGCGGATTACGAGCAGTACTTC. It specifies CASSLLADYEQYF.

This clonotype was counted many times. V usage is TRBV20-1 and J usage is TRBJ2-7; 8 nucleotides agree with TRBD2. V lost 1 base, J lost 3 bases, and 8 bases stayed unmatched. CDR3 size: 15 residues. Germline V gene lookup returns CDR1 DFQATT and CDR2 SNEGSKA (reference sequence). Here the CDR3 reads CSARGGSGAIYEQYF. The CDR3 DNA is TGCAGTGCTAGAGGGGGTAGCGGGGCTATCTACGAGCAGTACTTC.

The CDR3 bases are TGTGCCAGCAGCCTGACCGGGGAGCACTATGGCTACACCTTC. It is translated as CASSLTGEHYGYTF. The V and J genes are TRBV7-9 and TRBJ1-2; D unclear. The CDR3 spans 14 residues. V was pared by 5 bases and J by 3 bases, with 13 bases between. Germline V gene sequence: CDR1 SEHNR, CDR2 FQNEAQ (reference sequence). The variable domain in full, with the rest retrieved from reference TRBV7-9 and TRBJ1-2, is DTGVSQNPRHKITKRGQNVTFRCDPISEHNRLYWYRQTLGQGPEFLTYFQNEAQLEKSRLLSDRFSAERPKGSFSTLEIQRTEQGDSAMYLCASSLTGEHYGYTFGSGTRLTVV.

This clonotype was seen many times. The chain is built from TRBV11-2 and TRBJ2-7; TRBD1 agrees at 12 bases. This CDR3 has 19 amino acids. V lost 4 bases, J lost 3 bases, and 16 bases stayed unmatched. The germline CDR1 and CDR2 sequences are SGHAT and FQNNGV. CDR3 loop: CASSSGGTGGGWPLYEQYF. The CDR3 DNA reads TGTGCCAGCAGCTCGGGGGGGACAGGGGGCGGTTGGCCACTCTACGAGCAGTACTTC. Full variable domain (rest looked up from reference TRBV11-2 and TRBJ2-7): EAGVAQSPRYKIIEKRQSVAFWCNPISGHATLYWYQQILGQGPKLLIQFQNNGVVDDSQLPKDRFSAERLKGVDSTLKIQPAKLEDSAVYLCASSSGGTGGGWPLYEQYFGPGTRLTVT.

This clonotype was seen many times. The gene calls are TRBV28 and TRBJ1-1; D remains unclear. From germline, CDR1 is MDHEN and CDR2 SYDVKM. The length of the CDR3 is 11 residues. V lost 8 bases, J lost 3 bases, and 7 bases lay in between. CDR3 in amino acids: CASAYHTEAFF. The CDR3 bases are TGTGCCAGCGCTTATCACACTGAAGCTTTCTTT.

The V and J genes are TRBV12-3 or TRBV12-4 and TRBJ2-5, with 12 bases lining up with TRBD2. The CDR3 loop spans 16 amino acids. V lost 5 bases, J lost 4 bases, and 8 bases stayed unmatched. In DNA form, the CDR3 reads TGTGCCAGCAGTCCCTCTAGCGGGAGGGCCTCAGAGACCCAGTACTTC. It codes for CASSPSSGRASETQYF.

This clonotype was recorded many times. The V gene is TRBV12-3 or TRBV12-4, the J gene TRBJ2-3, with D maybe TRBD2 (8 bases). The CDR3 totals 19 residues. V lost 7 bases and J lost 4, with 30 bases in between. CDR3 sequence (DNA): TGTGCCAGCACGCCACGACAGGGACGGAGCGGGAGAGTCGCAGATACGCAGTATTTT. As protein: CASTPRQGRSGRVADTQYF.

The chain has TRBV7-9 and TRBJ1-2; the D gene is possibly TRBD1 (5 bases). Germline CDR1 is SEHNR and CDR2 is FQNEAQ (reference sequence). The length of the CDR3 is 15 residues. V lost 4 bases to trimming and J lost 9 bases, with 21 bases between them. The CDR3 here is CASSSFKEGVRSYTF. The CDR3 region has the DNA TGTGCCAGCAGCTCTTTCAAGGAAGGGGTCAGGAGCTACACCTTC.

This chain links TRBV7-9 with TRBJ1-5; TRBD1 matches at 9 bases. Losses at the gene ends were 5 bases for V and 7 bases for J; bases not matched to a gene: 12. The CDR3 totals 16 residues. From germline, CDR1 is SEHNR and CDR2 FQNEAQ (reference sequence). The DNA for the CDR3 is TGTGCCAGCAGCAGATCTACGGGACAGGGAGGCCAGCCCCAGCATTTT. Translating it yields CASSRSTGQGGQPQHF.

V gene TRBV3-1 combines with J gene TRBJ2-1; 14 bases map to TRBD2. CDR1 and CDR2 (germline): LGHDT, YNNKEL (reference sequence). J lost 1 base, V lost 3 bases, and 2 bases had no gene match. CDR3 size: 17 residues. The CDR3 loop reads CASSHRTSGRSYNEQFF. CDR3 nucleotides: TGTGCCAGCAGCCATCGGACTAGCGGGAGGTCCTACAATGAGCAGTTCTTC.

This clonotype occurred many times. The chain has TRBV29-1 and TRBJ2-1, with D tentatively TRBD1 or TRBD2 (5 bases each). The CDR3 covers 14 residues. V lost 4 bases and J lost 10, with 20 bases in between. The V gene's germline CDR1 is SQVTM and CDR2 ANQGSEA. DNA of the CDR3: TGCAGCGTTGTGAGGGGTACCCGGCAGGGCGAGCAGTTCTTC. Protein sequence: CSVVRGTRQGEQFF.

The genes are TRBV7-2 and TRBJ2-5; the match to TRBD2 covers 8 bases. The CDR3 is made up of 13 amino acids. The germline CDR1 and CDR2 sequences are SGHTA and FQGNSA. V dropped 6 bases and J dropped 5; count of bases not matched to a gene: 5. CDR3 protein: CASRSGSGETQYF. The CDR3, as DNA: TGTGCCAGCAGAAGCGGGAGTGGGGAGACCCAGTACTTC.

This clonotype was counted a few times. The chain has TRBV20-1 and TRBJ1-3, with 10 bases lining up with TRBD1. CDR1 and CDR2 from the germline V gene are DFQATT and SNEGSKA (reference sequence). This CDR3 has 14 residues. V was clipped by 5 bases and J by 4 bases; unmatched bases: 5. CDR3 in DNA: TGCAGTGCTTGGGACAGGGGTGCCGGAAACACCATATATTTT. This codes for CSAWDRGAGNTIYF.

This clonotype was seen at least ten times. This chain connects TRBV24-1 to TRBJ1-1; D unresolved. Trimming pared 7 bases from V and 1 base from J, leaving 9 bases between. There are 13 residues in the CDR3. Germline-derived CDR1 and CDR2 are KGHDR and SFDVKD. The DNA of the CDR3 is TGTGCCACCAGGATAAATTCGAACACTGAAGCTTTCTTT. This gives the protein CATRINSNTEAFF.

This clonotype was picked up many times. The chain employs TRBV5-1 and TRBJ2-1; the D call may be TRBD1 or TRBD2 (7 bases each). The CDR3 is 15 residues long. From germline, CDR1 is SGHRS and CDR2 YFSETQ. V shed 1 base and J shed 5 bases, with 13 bases lying between them. CDR3: CASSLTPGGDNEQFF. CDR3 coding DNA: TGCGCCAGCAGCTTGACGCCAGGGGGGGACAATGAGCAGTTCTTC.

The rearrangement joins TRBV7-2 to TRBJ2-5, with 8 bases matching TRBD2. The CDR3 extends over 15 amino acids. J gave up 9 bases and V 3 bases, and 12 bases lay outside the gene matches. Looked up from germline, CDR1 is SGHTA and CDR2 is FQGNSA. CDR3 sequence (DNA): TGTGCCAGCAGCTTGGGCCCTCGGGGGGGCCGGGCCCAGTACTTC. Amino acid sequence: CASSLGPRGGRAQYF. The full variable domain, rest sourced from reference TRBV7-2 and TRBJ2-5, is GAGVSQSPSNKVTEKGKDVELRCDPISGHTALYWYRQSLGQGLEFLIYFQGNSAPDKSGLPSDRFSAERTGGSVSTLTIQRTQQEDSAVYLCASSLGPRGGRAQYFGPGTRLLVL.

This rearrangement joins TRBV5-6 to TRBJ1-6; no clear D. The CDR3 sequence is 15 residues long. V lost 2 bases, J lost 9 bases, and 15 bases lay in between. Germline V CDR1 and CDR2: SGHDT, YYEEEE. As DNA, the CDR3 is TGTGCCAGCAGCTTAGGTGGCCTCCCGTTTTCACCCCTCCACTTT. Translating gives CASSLGGLPFSPLHF.

The table lists this clonotype with a few counts. The chain links TRBV19 to TRBJ2-3; 7 bases agree with TRBD2. This CDR3 is built from 14 residues. Germline V gene data show CDR1 as LNHDA and CDR2 as SQIVND (reference sequence). Trimming removed 9 bases from V and 0 bases from J; junction bases left unmatched: 6. CDR3 loop: CASKRESSTDTQYF. Written as DNA, the CDR3 is TGTGCCAGCAAGCGGGAATCTAGCACAGATACGCAGTATTTT.

This clonotype has ten or more counts. V usage is TRBV28 and J usage is TRBJ1-1; D is uncertain. CDR3 length: 11 amino acids. With 6 bases removed from V and 11 bases from J, the gap between germline ends came to 13 bases. Germline V CDR1 and CDR2: MDHEN, SYDVKM. CDR3 residues: CASRSAWNAFF. The DNA of the CDR3 is TGTGCCAGCAGATCGGCGTGGAATGCTTTCTTT.

This clonotype was counted only a few times. The chain has TRBV5-6 and TRBJ2-1; a possible D gene is TRBD2 (5 bases). V lost 1 base, J lost 7 bases, and 12 bases lay in between. The CDR3 runs to 14 residues. The germline V gene encodes CDR1 SGHDT and CDR2 YYEEEE. DNA for the CDR3: TGTGCCAGCAGCTTGCCTAGCTCCTGGAATGAGCAGTTCTTC. Protein sequence: CASSLPSSWNEQFF.